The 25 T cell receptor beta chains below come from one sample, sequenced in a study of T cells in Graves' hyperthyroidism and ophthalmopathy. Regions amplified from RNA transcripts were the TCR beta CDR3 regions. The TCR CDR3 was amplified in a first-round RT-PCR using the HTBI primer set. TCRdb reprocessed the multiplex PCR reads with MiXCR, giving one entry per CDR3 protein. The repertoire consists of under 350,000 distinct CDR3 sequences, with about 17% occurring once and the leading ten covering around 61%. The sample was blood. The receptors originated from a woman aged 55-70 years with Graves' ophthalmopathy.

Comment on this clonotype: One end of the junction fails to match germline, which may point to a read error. The DNA of the CDR3 is TGTGCTAGCACCGAGGGGCGTGAAGCTTTCTTT. Translating it yields CASTEGREAFF. The chain recombines TRBV6-1 with TRBJ1-1, with D tentatively TRBD1 (5 bases). Per the germline V gene, CDR1 is MNHNS and CDR2 is SASEGT. This CDR3 comprises 11 residues.

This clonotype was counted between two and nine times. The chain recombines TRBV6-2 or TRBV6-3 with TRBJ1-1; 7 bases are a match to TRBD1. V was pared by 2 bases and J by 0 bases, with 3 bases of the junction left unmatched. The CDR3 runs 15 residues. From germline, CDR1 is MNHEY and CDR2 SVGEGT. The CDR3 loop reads CASSYVTGVNTEAFF. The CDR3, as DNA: TGTGCCAGCAGTTACGTAACAGGGGTGAACACTGAAGCTTTCTTT.

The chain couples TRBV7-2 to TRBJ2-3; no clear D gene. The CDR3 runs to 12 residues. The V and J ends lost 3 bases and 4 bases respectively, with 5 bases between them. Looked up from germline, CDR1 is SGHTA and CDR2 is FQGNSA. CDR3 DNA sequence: TGTGCCAGCAGCTTCCAGGCAGATACGCAGTATTTT. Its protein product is CASSFQADTQYF.

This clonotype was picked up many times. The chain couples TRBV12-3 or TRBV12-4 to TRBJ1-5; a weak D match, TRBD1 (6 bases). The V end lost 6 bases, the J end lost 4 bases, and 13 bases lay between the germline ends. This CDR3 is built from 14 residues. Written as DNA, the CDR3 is TGTGCCAGCAGCTTAAAACAGGGAAATCAGCCCCAGCATTTT. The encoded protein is CASSLKQGNQPQHF.

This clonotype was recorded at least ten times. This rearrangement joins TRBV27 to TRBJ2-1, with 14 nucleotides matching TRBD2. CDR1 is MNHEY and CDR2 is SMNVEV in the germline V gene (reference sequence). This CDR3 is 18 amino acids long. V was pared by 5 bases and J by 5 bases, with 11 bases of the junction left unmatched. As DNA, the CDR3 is TGTGCCAGCAGTACCCGGACTAGCGGGAGGATGTGGGACAATGAGCAGTTCTTC. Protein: CASSTRTSGRMWDNEQFF.

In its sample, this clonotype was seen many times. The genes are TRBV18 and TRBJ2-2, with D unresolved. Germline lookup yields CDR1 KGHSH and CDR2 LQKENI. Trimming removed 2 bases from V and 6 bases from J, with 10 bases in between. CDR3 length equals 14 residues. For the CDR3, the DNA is TGTGCCAGCTCACCAGTCTCTTCATCCGGGGAGCTGTTTTTT. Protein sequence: CASSPVSSSGELFF. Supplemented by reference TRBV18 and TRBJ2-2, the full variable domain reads NAGVMQNPRHLVRRRGQEARLRCSPMKGHSHVYWYRQLPEEGLKFMVYLQKENIIDESGMPKERFSAEFPKEGPSILRIQQVVRGDSAAYFCASSPVSSSGELFFGEGSRLTVL.

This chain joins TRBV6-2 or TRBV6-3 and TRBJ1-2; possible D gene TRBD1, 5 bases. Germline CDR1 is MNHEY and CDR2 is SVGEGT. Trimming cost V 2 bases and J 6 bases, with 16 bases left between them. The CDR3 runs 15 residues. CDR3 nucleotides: TGTGCCAGCAGTTACGGTCCCAGGGCCTGGAATGGCTACACCTTC. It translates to CASSYGPRAWNGYTF.

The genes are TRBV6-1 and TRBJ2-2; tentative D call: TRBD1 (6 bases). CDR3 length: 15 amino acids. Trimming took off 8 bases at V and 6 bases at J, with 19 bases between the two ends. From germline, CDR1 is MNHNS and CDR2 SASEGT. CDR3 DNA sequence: TGTGCCAGCTGTCACGCTGCGACAGGTTCCGGGGAGCTGTTTTTT. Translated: CASCHAATGSGELFF.

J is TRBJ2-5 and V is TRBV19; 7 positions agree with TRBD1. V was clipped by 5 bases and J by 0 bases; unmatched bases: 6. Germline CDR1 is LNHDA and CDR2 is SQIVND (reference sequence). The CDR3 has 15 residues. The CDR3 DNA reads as TGTGCCAGTAGTGATCACAGGGGCTACCAAGAGACCCAGTACTTC. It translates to CASSDHRGYQETQYF.

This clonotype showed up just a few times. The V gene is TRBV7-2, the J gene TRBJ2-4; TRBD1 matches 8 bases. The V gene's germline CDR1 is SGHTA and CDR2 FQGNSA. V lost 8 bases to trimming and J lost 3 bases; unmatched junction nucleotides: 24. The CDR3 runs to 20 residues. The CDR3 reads CASSPPVKNWGTGGKNIQYF. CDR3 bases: TGTGCCAGCTCACCACCGGTCAAAAATTGGGGGACAGGTGGCAAAAACATTCAGTACTTC.

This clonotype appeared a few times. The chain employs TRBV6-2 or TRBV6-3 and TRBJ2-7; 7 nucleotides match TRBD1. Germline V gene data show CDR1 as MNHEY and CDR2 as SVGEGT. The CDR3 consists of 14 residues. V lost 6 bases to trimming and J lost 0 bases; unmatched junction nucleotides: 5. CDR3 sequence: CASRPTGSSYEQYF. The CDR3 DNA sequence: TGTGCCAGCAGACCGACAGGGAGCTCCTACGAGCAGTACTTC.

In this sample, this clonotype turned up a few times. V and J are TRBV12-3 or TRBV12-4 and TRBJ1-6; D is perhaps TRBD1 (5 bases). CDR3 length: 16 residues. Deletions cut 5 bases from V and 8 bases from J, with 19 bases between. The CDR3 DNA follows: TGTGCCAGCAGTCGGGGCCAATACGTCGCGGATTCACCCCTCCACTTT. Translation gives CASSRGQYVADSPLHF.

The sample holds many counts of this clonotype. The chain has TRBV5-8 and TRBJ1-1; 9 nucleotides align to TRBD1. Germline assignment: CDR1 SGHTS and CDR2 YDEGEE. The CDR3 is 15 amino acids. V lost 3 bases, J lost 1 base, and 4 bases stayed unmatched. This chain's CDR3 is CASSSGQGWNTEAFF. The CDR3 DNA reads TGTGCCAGCAGCTCGGGACAGGGATGGAACACTGAAGCTTTCTTT.

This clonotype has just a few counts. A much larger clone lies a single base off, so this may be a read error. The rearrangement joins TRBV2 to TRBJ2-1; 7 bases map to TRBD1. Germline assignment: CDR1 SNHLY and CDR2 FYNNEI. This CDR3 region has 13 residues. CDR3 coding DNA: TGTGCCAGCAGTGAACAGGGGGTCAATGAGCAGCTCTTC. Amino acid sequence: CASSEQGVNEQLF.

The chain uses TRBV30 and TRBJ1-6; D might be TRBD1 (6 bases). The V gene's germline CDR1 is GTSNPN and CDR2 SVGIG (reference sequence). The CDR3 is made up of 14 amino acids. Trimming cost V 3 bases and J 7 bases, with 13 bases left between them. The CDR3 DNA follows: TGTGCCTGGAGATACTATAGGGGGAATTCACCCCTCCACTTT. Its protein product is CAWRYYRGNSPLHF.

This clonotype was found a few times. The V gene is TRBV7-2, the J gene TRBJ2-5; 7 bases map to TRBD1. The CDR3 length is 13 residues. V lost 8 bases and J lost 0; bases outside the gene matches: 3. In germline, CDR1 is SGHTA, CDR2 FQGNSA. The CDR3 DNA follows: TGTGCCAGCGCCAGGGGGAACCAAGAGACCCAGTACTTC. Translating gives CASARGNQETQYF. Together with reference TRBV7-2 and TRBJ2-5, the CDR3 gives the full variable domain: GAGVSQSPSNKVTEKGKDVELRCDPISGHTALYWYRQSLGQGLEFLIYFQGNSAPDKSGLPSDRFSAERTGGSVSTLTIQRTQQEDSAVYLCASARGNQETQYFGPGTRLLVL.

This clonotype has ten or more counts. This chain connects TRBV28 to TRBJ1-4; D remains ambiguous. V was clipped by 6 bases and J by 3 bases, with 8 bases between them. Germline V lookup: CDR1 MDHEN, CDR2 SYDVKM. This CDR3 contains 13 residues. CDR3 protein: CASRQVANEKLFF. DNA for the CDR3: TGTGCCAGCAGACAAGTTGCTAATGAAAAACTGTTTTTT.

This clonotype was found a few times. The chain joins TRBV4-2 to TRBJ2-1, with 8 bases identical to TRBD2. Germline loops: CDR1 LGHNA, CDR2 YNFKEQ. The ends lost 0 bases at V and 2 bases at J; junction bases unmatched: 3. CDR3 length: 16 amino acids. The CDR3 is CASSQDGAGAYNEQFF. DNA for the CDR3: TGTGCCAGCAGCCAAGACGGAGCGGGAGCCTACAATGAGCAGTTCTTC.

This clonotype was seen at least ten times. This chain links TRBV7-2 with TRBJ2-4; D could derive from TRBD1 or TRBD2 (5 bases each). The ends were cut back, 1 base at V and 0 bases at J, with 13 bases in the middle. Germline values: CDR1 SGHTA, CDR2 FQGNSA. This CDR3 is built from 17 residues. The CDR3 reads CASSLVGTELAKNIQYF. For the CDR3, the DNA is TGTGCCAGCAGCTTAGTCGGGACCGAGCTAGCCAAAAACATTCAGTACTTC. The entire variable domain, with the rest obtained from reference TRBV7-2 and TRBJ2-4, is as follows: GAGVSQSPSNKVTEKGKDVELRCDPISGHTALYWYRQSLGQGLEFLIYFQGNSAPDKSGLPSDRFSAERTGGSVSTLTIQRTQQEDSAVYLCASSLVGTELAKNIQYFGAGTRLSVL.

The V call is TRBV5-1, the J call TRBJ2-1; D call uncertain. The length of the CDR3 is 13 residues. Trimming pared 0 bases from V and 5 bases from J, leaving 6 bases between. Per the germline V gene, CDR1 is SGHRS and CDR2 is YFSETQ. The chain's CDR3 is CASSLESNNEQFF. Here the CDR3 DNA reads TGCGCCAGCAGCTTGGAGTCCAACAATGAGCAGTTCTTC.

In DNA, the CDR3 is TGTGCCAGCAGCTCCTACCGCGACAGCGGTGGTAATTCACCCCTCCACTTT. It translates to CASSSYRDSGGNSPLHF. The V and J genes are TRBV11-2 and TRBJ1-6, with TRBD1 as a possible D gene (5 bases). CDR1 and CDR2 from the germline V gene are SGHAT and FQNNGV. This CDR3 comprises 17 residues. Trimming removed 4 bases at V and 6 bases at J, with 19 bases between.

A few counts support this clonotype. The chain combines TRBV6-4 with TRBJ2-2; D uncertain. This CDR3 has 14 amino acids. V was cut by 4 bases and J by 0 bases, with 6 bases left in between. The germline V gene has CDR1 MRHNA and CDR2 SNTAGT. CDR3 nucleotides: TGTGCCAGCAGTGTCGGGCCGAACACCGGGGAGCTGTTTTTT. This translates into CASSVGPNTGELFF.

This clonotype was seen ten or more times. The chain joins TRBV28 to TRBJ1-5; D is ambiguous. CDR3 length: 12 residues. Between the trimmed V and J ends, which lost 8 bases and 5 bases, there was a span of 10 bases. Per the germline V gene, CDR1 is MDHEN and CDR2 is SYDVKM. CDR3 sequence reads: CASGRLDQPQHF. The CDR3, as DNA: TGTGCCAGCGGGAGGCTGGATCAGCCCCAGCATTTT.

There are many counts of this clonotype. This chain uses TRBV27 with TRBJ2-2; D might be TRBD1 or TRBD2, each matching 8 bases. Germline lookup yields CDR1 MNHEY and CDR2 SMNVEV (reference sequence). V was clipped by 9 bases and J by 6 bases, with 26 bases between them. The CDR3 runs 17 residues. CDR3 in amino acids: CASYGGAGGFGAGELFF. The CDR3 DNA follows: TGTGCCAGTTACGGGGGGGCAGGGGGCTTTGGAGCCGGGGAGCTGTTTTTT.

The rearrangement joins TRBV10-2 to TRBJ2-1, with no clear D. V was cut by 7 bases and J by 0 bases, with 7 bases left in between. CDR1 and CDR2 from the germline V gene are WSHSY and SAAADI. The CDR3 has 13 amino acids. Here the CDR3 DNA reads TGCGCCAGCAAATCAAGCTCCTACAATGAGCAGTTCTTC. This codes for CASKSSSYNEQFF.